The 15 T cell receptor beta chains below were found in one sample sequenced in a study of type 1 regulatory T cells. These TCRs are of unknown antigen specificity. TCRdb re-called the reads with MiXCR, one entry per CDR3 protein. The sample shows approximately 72,000 distinct CDR3 sequences, nearly 65% of them seen only once. The specimen sequenced was cultured T cells, either the whole culture or a sorted T cell fraction (not recorded which). The subset is: Tr1-enriched cell product generated in vitro against host alloantigens. Receptors were obtained from a human donor in good health.

This clonotype was detected only a few times. J is TRBJ2-2 and V is TRBV20-1; 9 nucleotides align to TRBD2. The V gene's germline CDR1 is DFQATT and CDR2 SNEGSKA (reference sequence). After removal of 3 bases from V and 4 bases from J, the junction contained 3 bases not matched to a gene. The CDR3 covers 14 residues. The CDR3 region is CSASRSGSTGELFF. The CDR3 bases are TGCAGTGCTAGCCGTAGCGGGAGCACCGGGGAGCTGTTTTTT.

This clonotype was seen at least ten times. The gene calls are TRBV24-1 and TRBJ1-6; D gene ambiguous. The V end was cut by 0 bases, the J end by 14 bases, with 7 bases between. This CDR3 is 12 amino acids long. Germline assignment: CDR1 KGHDR and CDR2 SFDVKD. The chain's CDR3 is CATSDLREALHF. As DNA, the CDR3 is TGTGCCACCAGTGATTTGCGGGAGGCCCTCCACTTT.

About this clonotype: The junction departs from germline at one end; a sequencing error may be responsible. The chain has TRBV9 and TRBJ1-1; D is undetermined. The CDR3 consists of 15 residues. In germline, CDR1 is SGDLS, CDR2 YYNGEE. CDR3 region: CASSVRADMNTDAFF. CDR3 coding DNA: TGTGCCAGCAGCGTACGGGCAGACATGAACACTGACGCTTTCTTT.

This chain uses TRBV5-1 with TRBJ2-1; 7 positions match TRBD1. V dropped 4 bases and J dropped 6; count of bases not matched to a gene: 4. CDR3 length: 13 amino acids. Per the germline V gene, CDR1 is SGHRS and CDR2 is YFSETQ. CDR3: CASSLRQGNEQFF. In DNA, the CDR3 is TGCGCCAGCAGCCTTCGACAGGGCAATGAGCAGTTCTTC.

J is TRBJ1-1 and V is TRBV30; tentatively, D is TRBD1 (6 bases). Germline CDR1 is GTSNPN and CDR2 is SVGIG (reference sequence). Trimming left V 2 bases short and J 0 bases short, with 16 bases between. CDR3 length: 16 amino acids. The DNA for the CDR3 is TGTGCCTGGAGTAGTTGGGGGGCGAACATGAACACTGAAGCTTTCTTT. Amino acid sequence: CAWSSWGANMNTEAFF.

The rearrangement links TRBV18 to TRBJ2-5; 9 nucleotides match TRBD1. The germline V gene encodes CDR1 KGHSH and CDR2 LQKENI. With 3 bases clipped from V and 2 bases from J, the junction kept 1 base outside the gene matches. This CDR3 is 14 amino acids long. The CDR3 nucleotides read TGTGCCAGCTCACCCGGGACAGGGCAAGAGACCCAGTACTTC. Translated, it gives CASSPGTGQETQYF.

There are a few counts of this clonotype. The CDR3 DNA sequence: TGTGCCAGCAGTGTCCGGGACGGTAAAATTTCGGGGGGGACCCAGTACTTC. This codes for CASSVRDGKISGGTQYF. The rearrangement joins TRBV6-6 to TRBJ2-5; TRBD2 matches at 7 bases. Trimming at V came to 5 bases and at J to 7 bases, leaving 19 bases not matched to a gene. The CDR3 spans 17 residues. Germline-derived CDR1 and CDR2 are MNHNY and SVGAGI (reference sequence).

The chain recombines TRBV6-5 with TRBJ1-1, with D uncertain. V lost 4 bases to trimming and J lost 8 bases, with 14 bases between them. This CDR3 has 13 amino acids. Looked up from germline, CDR1 is MNHEY and CDR2 is SVGAGI. DNA for the CDR3: TGTGCCAGCAGTTTATACCGGGATAAGGAAGCTTTCTTT. It translates to CASSLYRDKEAFF.

The chain uses TRBV30 and TRBJ2-2; D unclear. V was clipped by 3 bases and J by 0 bases, with 14 bases between them. The CDR3 length is 16 residues. Germline CDR1 and CDR2: GTSNPN and SVGIG (reference sequence). The CDR3 reads CAWRVLGRANTGELFF. CDR3 sequence (DNA): TGTGCCTGGAGGGTACTTGGCAGAGCGAACACCGGGGAGCTGTTTTTT.

This clonotype was counted only a few times. This chain links TRBV20-1 with TRBJ2-1; 8 bases map to TRBD1. The CDR3 spans 14 residues. J gave up 5 bases and V 3 bases, and 6 bases lay outside the gene matches. The germline V gene has CDR1 DFQATT and CDR2 SNEGSKA (reference sequence). The CDR3 spells CSASEDRVDNEQFF. The DNA of the CDR3 is TGCAGTGCTAGTGAGGACAGGGTGGACAATGAGCAGTTCTTC.

CDR3 region: CSARARSNEQFF. CDR3 nucleotides: TGCAGTGCTAGAGCGCGTTCGAATGAGCAGTTCTTC. The V call is TRBV20-1, the J call TRBJ2-1, with D hard to call. The CDR3 contains 12 residues. With 1 base removed from V and 7 bases from J, the gap between germline ends came to 8 bases. In germline, CDR1 is DFQATT, CDR2 SNEGSKA (reference sequence).

This chain uses TRBV5-1 with TRBJ2-5; TRBD1 agrees at 7 bases. V lost 2 bases and J lost 1; bases outside the gene matches: 5. Germline values: CDR1 SGHRS, CDR2 YFSETQ. CDR3 length: 15 amino acids. The CDR3 reads CASSFLGTAQETQYF. In DNA form, the CDR3 reads TGCGCCAGCAGCTTTCTCGGGACAGCCCAAGAGACCCAGTACTTC.

The chain is built from TRBV2 and TRBJ2-1; 8 nucleotides match TRBD2. V gave up 5 bases and J gave up 5 bases; unmatched junction bases: 8. The V gene's germline CDR1 is SNHLY and CDR2 FYNNEI. The CDR3 extends over 15 amino acids. The CDR3: CASSSGTRDNNEQFF. DNA of the CDR3: TGTGCCAGCAGTTCCGGGACTAGGGACAACAATGAGCAGTTCTTC. Supplemented by reference TRBV2 and TRBJ2-1, the full variable domain reads EPEVTQTPSHQVTQMGQEVILRCVPISNHLYFYWYRQILGQKVEFLVSFYNNEISEKSEIFDDQFSVERPDGSNFTLKIRSTKLEDSAMYFCASSSGTRDNNEQFFGPGTRLTVL.

The CDR3, as DNA: TGTGCCAGCAGCCCTAGGGACAGGGGCTCCTACGAGCAGTACTTC. Amino acid sequence: CASSPRDRGSYEQYF. This chain uses TRBV7-6 with TRBJ2-7; TRBD1 matches at 10 bases. Germline V gene data show CDR1 as SGHVS and CDR2 as FNYEAQ. This CDR3 comprises 15 residues. Unmatched junction bases numbered 4, after V lost 5 bases and J lost 0 bases.

On this clonotype itself: A junction end diverges from the germline sequence, so it may reflect a read error. This chain connects TRBV20-1 to TRBJ1-2; tentative D call: TRBD1 (5 bases). Germline V lookup: CDR1 DFQATT, CDR2 SNEGSKA (reference sequence). The CDR3 is made up of 14 amino acids. The CDR3 region has the DNA TGCAGTCCTAGAAACCCAGAAGGGGCGCATGGCTACACCTTC. Residues: CSPRNPEGAHGYTF.